Listed below are T cell receptor beta chains from one sample, sequenced in a study of blood T cell repertoires in COVID-19. This table comes from immunoSEQ multiplex PCR, and its TCRdb copy is limited to in-frame clones, with some not included. The table has more than 300,000 clones, 70% to 90% seen once. Specimen: PBMCs or T cells enriched from blood (not recorded which). Receptor source: a woman in her 30s who had recovered from COVID-19. The CDR3 runs from the conserved cysteine through the conserved F or W. A D gene is named only where the DNA matches it firmly. Some rows mark clone size as missing; the rest say once, few, many or name a class of expanded clone.

TRBV30	NA	TRBJ1-2	NA	CAWAGLGGTYGYTF	TGTGCCTGGGCCGGACTGGGAGGAACCTATGGCTACACCTTC
TRBV7-9	TRBD1	TRBJ2-3	NA	CASSPLPGQGADTQYF	TGTGCCAGCAGCCCCCTGCCGGGACAGGGGGCAGATACGCAGTATTTT
TRBV30	NA	TRBJ2-7	NA	CAWSVSGARGYEQYF	TGTGCCTGGAGTGTATCGGGGGCCAGGGGGTACGAGCAGTACTTC
TRBV19	NA	TRBJ1-5	NA	CASSIAKTYSNQPQHF	TGTGCCAGTAGTATTGCGAAAACCTATAGCAATCAGCCCCAGCATTTT
TRBV11-2	NA	TRBJ2-7	NA	CASSFRGSTFEQYF	TGTGCCAGCAGCTTCAGGGGATCTACGTTCGAGCAGTACTTC
TRBV30	NA	TRBJ1-5	NA	CAWRRELGQPQHF	TGTGCCTGGAGACGGGAGTTGGGTCAGCCCCAGCATTTT
TRBV12-5	TRBD1	TRBJ1-3	NA	CASGIWTGMSTIYF	TGTGCTAGTGGTATATGGACAGGGATGAGCACCATATATTTT
TRBV7-2	NA	TRBJ1-2	NA	CASTKGRGSGYTF	TGTGCCAGCACCAAGGGTAGGGGTAGCGGCTACACCTTC
TRBV5-8	TRBD1	TRBJ1-4	NA	CASSSGTGFEKLFF	TGTGCCAGCAGCTCCGGGACAGGGTTTGAAAAACTGTTTTTT
TRBV3-1/TRBV3-2	NA	TRBJ1-2	few	CASSQSGGGYTF	TGTGCCAGCAGCCAGTCGGGAGGAGGCTACACCTTC
TRBV29-1	NA	TRBJ1-1	NA	CSVEIGGASGGAFF	TGCAGCGTGGAAATAGGGGGTGCAAGCGGTGGGGCTTTCTTT
TRBV7-3	TRBD1	TRBJ1-1	NA	CASSLNRGTEAFF	TGTGCCAGCAGCTTAAACAGGGGTACTGAAGCTTTCTTT
TRBV4-3	TRBD1	TRBJ1-5	NA	CASSQDGTGGQPQHF	TGCGCCAGCAGCCAAGATGGGACAGGGGGTCAGCCCCAGCATTTT
TRBV29-1	NA	TRBJ2-7	NA	CSVVASTYEQYF	TGCAGCGTTGTGGCCTCCACCTACGAGCAGTACTTC
TRBV18	NA	TRBJ2-5	NA	CASSPAGGYQETQYF	TGTGCCAGCTCACCAGCAGGAGGGTACCAAGAGACCCAGTACTTC
TRBV6-5	NA	TRBJ1-5	NA	CASRTGGSNQPQHF	TGTGCCAGCAGGACTGGCGGGAGCAATCAGCCCCAGCATTTT
TRBV24-1	NA	TRBJ2-1	NA	CATSGVTGTPGSSYNEQFF	TGTGCCACCAGTGGCGTAACAGGGACCCCAGGGAGCTCCTACAATGAGCAGTTCTTC
TRBV30	NA	TRBJ1-5	NA	CAWRRTGGRNQPQHF	TGTGCCTGGAGAAGGACTGGTGGGAGAAATCAGCCCCAGCATTTT
TRBV19	NA	TRBJ2-7	NA	CASSKTPTGTAYEQYF	TGTGCCAGTAGTAAGACCCCTACAGGGACGGCCTACGAGCAGTACTTC
TRBV30	NA	TRBJ1-3	NA	CAWSGEREAGNTIYF	TGTGCCTGGAGTGGCGAGAGGGAAGCTGGAAACACCATATATTTT
TRBV28	NA	TRBJ1-5	NA	CASSLSRGGRHQPQHF	TGTGCCAGCAGTTTATCCCGCGGGGGGCGGCATCAGCCCCAGCATTTT
TRBV18	NA	TRBJ1-5	few	CASSPERQDNQPQHF	TGTGCCAGCTCACCCGAAAGGCAGGACAATCAGCCCCAGCATTTT